The T cell receptor beta chain under discussion was sequenced for a study of low-dose radiotherapy and immunotherapy resistance in tumors (dated 2022 in TCRdb). Background on the whole study: Cohort 1 received 0.5 Gy per fraction every 2 weeks, with a prescribed total PTV dose of 6.5 Gy. For Cohort 2, the dose was 1 Gy per fraction given every two weeks, adding up to 13 Gy in total across 26 weeks. The translational analysis covered eight patients: three from the first dose cohort and the first five from the second dose cohort. Intravenous cyclophosphamide at 200 mg/m2 was administered every two weeks, one day ahead of each radiation and immunotherapy administration. Patients took aspirin 300 mg orally once daily for four cycles, starting on cycle 1 day 1. Randomization of trial participants into treatment groups was not performed. Patients were given nivolumab as a 240 mg flat dose every two weeks and ipilimumab at 1 mg/kg every six weeks, with both drugs delivered intravenously.

This clonotype was counted ten times or more. Its antigen remains unidentified. One base away there is no much larger clone; base qualities are not given. V drops 0 bases and J drops 1 base, leaving 7 bases in between. Including cysteine and phenylalanine, the CDR3 has 14 amino acids. Left in the record is the CDR3 DNA by itself, 42 bases read in frame from the first base. As encoded in the germline V gene (reference sequence), CDR1 is SGHNT while CDR2 is YYREEE. The sample's time point label, in plain terms: after trial treatment. The sample's treatment or condition, from its label and the paper: LDRT plus nivolumab, ipilimumab, low-dose cyclophosphamide and aspirin (RACIN trial). Donors were enrolled in RACIN, a single-arm phase I dose-escalation trial in which nivolumab, ipilimumab, aspirin, low-dose cyclophosphamide and low-dose radiotherapy were combined. Patients were eligible if they had advanced solid tumors that were TIL-negative.

The reads were generated on an Illumina HiSeq 2500. First-strand cDNA was synthesized using Superscript III and a set of TRAV- and TRBV-specific primers, so that both TCRalpha and TCRbeta chains were covered. TCRs were amplified for approximately 20 PCR cycles with Phusion, using a constant-region primer paired with the adapter attached to the V primers. The isolated mRNA was amplified using the MessageAmp II aRNA Amplification Kit, with in vitro transcription performed for around 16 hours at 37 degrees C. The Dynabeads mRNA DIRECT Purification Kit was used to isolate the mRNA for TCR sequencing. A second roughly 27-cycle Phusion PCR added indexed Illumina adapters, and products were purified with AMPure XP beads. Per the original workflow: Using custom Perl scripts, TCR sequences encoding the same protein were pooled, out-of-frame sequences were removed, and the abundance of each clonotype was computed. Any TCR sequence supported by only a single read was excluded from analysis. The metrics used to describe the repertoires included Shannon entropy, Gini index, clonality, richness, and the frequency of TCRs shared between repertoires. In TCRdb, the public reads were trimmed at Q25 with fastp and aligned with MiXCR, with productive beta chains retained. Here each entry gathers all rows of one CDR3 protein and keeps the most common genes and DNA. What appears here as the V and J calls and clone size reflects TCRdb's work, not the paper's. The sample table contains approximately 100,000 distinct CDR3 sequences; only one count was recorded for under 25% of them. 4.1% of the sample is in the top ten clones.

The sequence was collected from a male donor with prostate cancer. The starting material was PBMCs, obtained after low-dose radiotherapy plus immunotherapy. Here the chain combines TRBV5-4 and TRBJ1-2; a confident D gene designation cannot be given. The CDR3 region: CASSLAGSNYGYTF. The sequence in DNA is TGTGCCAGCAGCTTGGCCGGGAGTAACTATGGCTACACCTTC.